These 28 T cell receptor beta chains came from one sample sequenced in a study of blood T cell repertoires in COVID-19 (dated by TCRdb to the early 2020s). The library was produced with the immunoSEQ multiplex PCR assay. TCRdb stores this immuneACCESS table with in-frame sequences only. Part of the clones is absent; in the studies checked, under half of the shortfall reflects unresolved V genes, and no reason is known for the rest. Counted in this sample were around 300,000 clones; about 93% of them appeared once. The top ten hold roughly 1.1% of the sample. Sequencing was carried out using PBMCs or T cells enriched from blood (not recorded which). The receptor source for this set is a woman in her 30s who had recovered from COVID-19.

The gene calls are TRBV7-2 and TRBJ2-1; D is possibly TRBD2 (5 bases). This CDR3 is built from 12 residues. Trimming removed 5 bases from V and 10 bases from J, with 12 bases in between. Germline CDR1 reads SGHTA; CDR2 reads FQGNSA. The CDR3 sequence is CASSADYYEQFF. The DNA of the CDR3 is TGTGCCAGCAGCGCCGACTATTACGAGCAGTTCTTC.

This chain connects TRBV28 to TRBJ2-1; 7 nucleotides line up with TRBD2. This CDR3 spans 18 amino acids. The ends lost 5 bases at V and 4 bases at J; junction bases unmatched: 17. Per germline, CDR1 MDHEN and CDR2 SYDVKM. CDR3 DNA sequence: TGTGCCAGCAGTCCACCCCACGTTCTAAGCGGGAAATACAATGAGCAGTTCTTC. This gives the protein CASSPPHVLSGKYNEQFF.

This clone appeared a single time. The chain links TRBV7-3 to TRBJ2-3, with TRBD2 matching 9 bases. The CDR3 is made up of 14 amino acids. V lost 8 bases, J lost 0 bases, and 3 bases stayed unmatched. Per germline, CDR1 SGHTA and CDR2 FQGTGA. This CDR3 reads CASSSGGSTDTQYF. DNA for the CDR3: TGTGCCAGCTCCAGCGGGGGGAGCACAGATACGCAGTATTTT.

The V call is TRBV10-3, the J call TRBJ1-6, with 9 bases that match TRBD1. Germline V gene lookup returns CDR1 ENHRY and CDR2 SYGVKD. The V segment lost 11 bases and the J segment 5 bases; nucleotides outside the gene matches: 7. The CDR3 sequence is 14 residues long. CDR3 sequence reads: CAAGQGLNNSPLHF. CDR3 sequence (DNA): TGTGCCGCAGGACAGGGGCTAAATAATTCACCCCTCCACTTT.

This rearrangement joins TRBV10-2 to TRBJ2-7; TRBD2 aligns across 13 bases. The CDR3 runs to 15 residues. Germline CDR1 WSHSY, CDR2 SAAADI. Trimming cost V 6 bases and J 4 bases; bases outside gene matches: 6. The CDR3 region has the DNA TGCGCCAGCAGCCCGGGACTAGCGGGACTGTACGAGCAGTACTTC. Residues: CASSPGLAGLYEQYF.

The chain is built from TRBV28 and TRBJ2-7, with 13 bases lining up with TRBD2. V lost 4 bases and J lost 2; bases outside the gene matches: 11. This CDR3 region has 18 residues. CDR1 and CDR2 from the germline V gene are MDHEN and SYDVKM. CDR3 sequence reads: CASSSSGTSGKPTYEQYF. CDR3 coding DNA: TGTGCCAGCAGTTCCTCCGGGACTAGCGGGAAGCCCACCTACGAGCAGTACTTC.

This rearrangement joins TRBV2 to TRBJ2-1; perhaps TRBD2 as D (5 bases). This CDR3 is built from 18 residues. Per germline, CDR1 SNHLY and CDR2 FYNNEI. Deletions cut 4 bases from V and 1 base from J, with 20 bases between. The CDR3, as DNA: TGTGCCAGCAGTGGCCGACTATCGCATACAGAGTCCTACAATGAGCAGTTCTTC. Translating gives CASSGRLSHTESYNEQFF. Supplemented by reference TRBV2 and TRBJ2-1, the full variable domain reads EPEVTQTPSHQVTQMGQEVILRCVPISNHLYFYWYRQILGQKVEFLVSFYNNEISEKSEIFDDQFSVERPDGSNFTLKIRSTKLEDSAMYFCASSGRLSHTESYNEQFFGPGTRLTVL.

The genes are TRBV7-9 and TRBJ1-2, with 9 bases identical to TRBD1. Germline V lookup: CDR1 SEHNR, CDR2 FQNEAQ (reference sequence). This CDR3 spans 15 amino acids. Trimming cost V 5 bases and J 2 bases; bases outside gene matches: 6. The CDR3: CASSGTDRGNYGYTF. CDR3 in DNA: TGTGCCAGCAGCGGAACGGACAGGGGAAACTATGGCTACACCTTC. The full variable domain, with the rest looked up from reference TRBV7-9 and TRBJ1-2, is DTGVSQNPRHKITKRGQNVTFRCDPISEHNRLYWYRQTLGQGPEFLTYFQNEAQLEKSRLLSDRFSAERPKGSFSTLEIQRTEQGDSAMYLCASSGTDRGNYGYTFGSGTRLTVV.

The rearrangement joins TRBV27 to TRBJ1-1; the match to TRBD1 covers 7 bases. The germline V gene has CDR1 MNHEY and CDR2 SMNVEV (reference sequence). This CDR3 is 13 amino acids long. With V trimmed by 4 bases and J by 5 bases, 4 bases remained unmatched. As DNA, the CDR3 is TGTGCCAGCAGTTCACAGGGGTATACTGAAGCTTTCTTT. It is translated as CASSSQGYTEAFF.

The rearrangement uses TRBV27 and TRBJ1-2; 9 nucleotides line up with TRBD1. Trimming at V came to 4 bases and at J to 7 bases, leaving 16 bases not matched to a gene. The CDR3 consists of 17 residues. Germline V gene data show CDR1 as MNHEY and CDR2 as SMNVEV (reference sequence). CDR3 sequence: CASSSVDRGAPRGGYTF. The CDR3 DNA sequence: TGTGCCAGCAGTTCTGTCGACAGGGGGGCGCCCCGGGGTGGCTACACCTTC.

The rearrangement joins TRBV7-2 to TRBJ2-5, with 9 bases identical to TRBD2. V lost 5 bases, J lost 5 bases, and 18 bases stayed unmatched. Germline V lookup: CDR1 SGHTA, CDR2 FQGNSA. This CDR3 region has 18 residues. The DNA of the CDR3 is TGTGCCAGCAGCCAGCGGGGGGCGTCGGGACAACTGAGGGAGACCCAGTACTTC. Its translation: CASSQRGASGQLRETQYF. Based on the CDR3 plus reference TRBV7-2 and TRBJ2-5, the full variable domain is GAGVSQSPSNKVTEKGKDVELRCDPISGHTALYWYRQSLGQGLEFLIYFQGNSAPDKSGLPSDRFSAERTGGSVSTLTIQRTQQEDSAVYLCASSQRGASGQLRETQYFGPGTRLLVL.

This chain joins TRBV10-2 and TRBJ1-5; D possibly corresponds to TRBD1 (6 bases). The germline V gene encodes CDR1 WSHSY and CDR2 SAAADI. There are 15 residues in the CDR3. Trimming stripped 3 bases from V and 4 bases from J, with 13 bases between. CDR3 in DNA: TGCGCCAGCAGTGATCCAGGGGAGAGAAATCAGCCCCAGCATTTT. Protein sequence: CASSDPGERNQPQHF.

CDR3 in DNA: TGTGCCAGCAGCCCTACTGGACATTCCTATGAAAAACTGTTTTTT. Its protein is CASSPTGHSYEKLFF. The chain links TRBV25-1 to TRBJ1-4, with D tentatively TRBD1 (5 bases). The CDR3 is made up of 15 amino acids. The V end lost 6 bases, the J end lost 6 bases, and 17 bases lay between the germline ends. Germline CDR1 is MGHDK and CDR2 is SYGVNS.

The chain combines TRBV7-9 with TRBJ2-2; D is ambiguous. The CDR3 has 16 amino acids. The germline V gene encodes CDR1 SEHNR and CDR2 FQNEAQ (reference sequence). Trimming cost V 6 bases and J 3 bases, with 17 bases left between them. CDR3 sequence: CASRSPADIYTGELFF. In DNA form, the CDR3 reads TGTGCCAGCAGAAGCCCAGCCGACATTTACACCGGGGAGCTGTTTTTT.

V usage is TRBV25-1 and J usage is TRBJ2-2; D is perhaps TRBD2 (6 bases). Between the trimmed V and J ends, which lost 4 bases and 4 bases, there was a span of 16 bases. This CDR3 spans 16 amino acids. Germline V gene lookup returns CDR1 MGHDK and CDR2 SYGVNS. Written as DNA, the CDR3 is TGTGCCAGCAGTGCCAAAGGAGGGCCCAGCACCGGGGAGCTGTTTTTT. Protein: CASSAKGGPSTGELFF.

CDR3 sequence (DNA): TGTGCCAGCAGTGAAGCGGGCAGGGGAAACTATGGCTACACCTTC. Protein sequence: CASSEAGRGNYGYTF. The rearrangement joins TRBV2 to TRBJ1-2, with a tentative D call TRBD1 (6 bases). Trimming cost V 0 bases and J 2 bases, with 10 bases left between them. CDR3 size: 15 residues. Germline-derived CDR1 and CDR2 are SNHLY and FYNNEI.

The CDR3 nucleotides are TGTGCCAGAAGCTCCCCCGGGACAGGGGACGGAGATACGCAGTATTTT. Its protein product is CARSSPGTGDGDTQYF. The chain uses TRBV7-5 and TRBJ2-3; the table gives TRBD1 as D, unverified against the DNA. TRBV7-5 is a recognized pseudogene. The CDR3 covers 16 residues.

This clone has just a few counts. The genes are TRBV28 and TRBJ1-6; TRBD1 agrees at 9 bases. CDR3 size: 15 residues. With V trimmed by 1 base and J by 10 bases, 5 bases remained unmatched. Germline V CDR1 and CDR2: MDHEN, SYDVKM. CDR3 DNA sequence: TGTGCCAGCAGTTTATCCGGACAGGGGATATCACCCCTCCACTTT. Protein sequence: CASSLSGQGISPLHF. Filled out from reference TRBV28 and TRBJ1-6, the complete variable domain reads DVKVTQSSRYLVKRTGEKVFLECVQDMDHENMFWYRQDPGLGLRLIYFSYDVKMKEKGDIPEGYSVSREKKERFSLILESASTNQTSMYLCASSLSGQGISPLHFGNGTRLTVT.

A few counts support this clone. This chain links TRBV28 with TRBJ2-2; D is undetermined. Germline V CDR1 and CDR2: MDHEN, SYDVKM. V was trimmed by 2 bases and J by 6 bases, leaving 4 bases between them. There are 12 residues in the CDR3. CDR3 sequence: CASSLIAGELFF. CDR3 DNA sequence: TGTGCCAGCAGTTTAATCGCCGGGGAGCTGTTTTTT.

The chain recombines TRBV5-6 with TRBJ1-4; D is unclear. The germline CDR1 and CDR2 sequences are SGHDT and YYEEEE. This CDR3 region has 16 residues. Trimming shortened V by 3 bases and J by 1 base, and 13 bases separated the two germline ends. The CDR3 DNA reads TGTGCCAGCAGCTGGGGAGGACGTGGAACTAATGAAAAACTGTTTTTT. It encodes CASSWGGRGTNEKLFF.

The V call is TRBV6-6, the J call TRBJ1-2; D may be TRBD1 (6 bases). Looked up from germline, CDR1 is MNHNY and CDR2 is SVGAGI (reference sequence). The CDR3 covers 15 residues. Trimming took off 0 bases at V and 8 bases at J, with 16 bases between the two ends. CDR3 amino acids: CASSYSRDTLLGYTF. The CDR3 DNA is TGTGCCAGCAGTTACTCAAGGGACACCCTCTTGGGCTACACCTTC.

The CDR3 nucleotides are TGTGCCAGCAGCTTAGTGGAGAGGGAGACCCAGTACTTC. Its translation: CASSLVERETQYF. The gene calls are TRBV11-2 and TRBJ2-5, with no clear D. There are 13 residues in the CDR3. Per germline, CDR1 SGHAT and CDR2 FQNNGV. The ends were cut back, 1 base at V and 5 bases at J, with 8 bases in the middle. The full variable domain, in which reference TRBV11-2 and TRBJ2-5 provide the parts outside the CDR3, is EAGVAQSPRYKIIEKRQSVAFWCNPISGHATLYWYQQILGQGPKLLIQFQNNGVVDDSQLPKDRFSAERLKGVDSTLKIQPAKLEDSAVYLCASSLVERETQYFGPGTRLLVL.

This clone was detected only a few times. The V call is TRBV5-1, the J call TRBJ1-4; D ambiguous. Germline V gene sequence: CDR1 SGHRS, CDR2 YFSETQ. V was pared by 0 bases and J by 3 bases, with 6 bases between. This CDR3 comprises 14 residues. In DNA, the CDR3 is TGCGCCAGCAGCTTGGACAGCCCTAATGAAAAACTGTTTTTT. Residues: CASSLDSPNEKLFF.

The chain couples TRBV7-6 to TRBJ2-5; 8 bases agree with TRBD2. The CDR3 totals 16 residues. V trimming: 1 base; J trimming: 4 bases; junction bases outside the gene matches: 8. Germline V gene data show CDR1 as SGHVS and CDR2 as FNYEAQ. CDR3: CASSLGRGAQPETQYF. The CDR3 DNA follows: TGTGCCAGCAGCTTAGGGCGGGGGGCGCAACCAGAGACCCAGTACTTC.

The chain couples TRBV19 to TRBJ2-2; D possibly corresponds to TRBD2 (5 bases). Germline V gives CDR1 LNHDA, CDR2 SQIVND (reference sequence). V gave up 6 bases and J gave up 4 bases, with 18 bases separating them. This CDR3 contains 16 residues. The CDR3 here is CASSSPPGVATGELFF. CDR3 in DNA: TGTGCCAGTAGCTCCCCTCCCGGGGTGGCCACCGGGGAGCTGTTTTTT.

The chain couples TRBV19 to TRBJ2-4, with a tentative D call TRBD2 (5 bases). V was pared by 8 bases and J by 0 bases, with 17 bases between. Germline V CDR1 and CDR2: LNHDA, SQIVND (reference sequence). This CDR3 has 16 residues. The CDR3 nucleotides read TGTGCCAGTGAGGGCGTGGGCAGCCTAGCCAAAAACATTCAGTACTTC. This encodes CASEGVGSLAKNIQYF.

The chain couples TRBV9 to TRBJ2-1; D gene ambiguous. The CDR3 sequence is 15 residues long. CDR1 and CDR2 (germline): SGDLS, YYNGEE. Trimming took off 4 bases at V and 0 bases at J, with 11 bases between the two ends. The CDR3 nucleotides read TGTGCCAGCAGCCCCCGGAGCCCCTCCTACAATGAGCAGTTCTTC. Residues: CASSPRSPSYNEQFF.

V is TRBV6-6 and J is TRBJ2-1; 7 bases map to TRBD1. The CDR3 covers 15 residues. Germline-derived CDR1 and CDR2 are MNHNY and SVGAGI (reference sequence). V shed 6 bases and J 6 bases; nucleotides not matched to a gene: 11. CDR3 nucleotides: TGTGCCAGCAGGCAAGGACAGGAAATCGGCAATGAGCAGTTCTTC. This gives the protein CASRQGQEIGNEQFF.